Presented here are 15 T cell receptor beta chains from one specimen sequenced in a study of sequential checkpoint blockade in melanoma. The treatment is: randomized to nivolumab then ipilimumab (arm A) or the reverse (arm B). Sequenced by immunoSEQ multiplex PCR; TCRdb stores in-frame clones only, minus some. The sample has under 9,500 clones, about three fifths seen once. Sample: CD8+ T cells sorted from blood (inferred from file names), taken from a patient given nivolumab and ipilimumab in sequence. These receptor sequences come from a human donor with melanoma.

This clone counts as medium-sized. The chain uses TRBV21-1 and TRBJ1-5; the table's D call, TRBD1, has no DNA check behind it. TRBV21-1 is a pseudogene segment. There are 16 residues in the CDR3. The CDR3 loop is CASSNRQGRYNQPQHF. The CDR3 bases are TGTGCCAGCAGCAACAGACAGGGTAGGTACAATCAGCCCCAGCATTTT.

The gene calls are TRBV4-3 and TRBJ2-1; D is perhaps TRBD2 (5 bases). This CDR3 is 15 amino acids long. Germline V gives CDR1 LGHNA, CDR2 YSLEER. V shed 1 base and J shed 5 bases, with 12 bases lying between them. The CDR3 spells CASSQGGGSNNEQFF. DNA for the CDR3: TGCGCCAGCAGCCAAGGAGGTGGGAGCAACAATGAGCAGTTCTTC.

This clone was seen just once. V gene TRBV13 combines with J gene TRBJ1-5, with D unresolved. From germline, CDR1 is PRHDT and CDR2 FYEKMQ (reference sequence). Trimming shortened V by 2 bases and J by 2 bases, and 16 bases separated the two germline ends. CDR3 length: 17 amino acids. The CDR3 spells CASSLRSLRIGNQPQHF. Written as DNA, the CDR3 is TGTGCCAGCAGCTTAAGGTCGTTGAGGATAGGCAATCAGCCCCAGCATTTT.

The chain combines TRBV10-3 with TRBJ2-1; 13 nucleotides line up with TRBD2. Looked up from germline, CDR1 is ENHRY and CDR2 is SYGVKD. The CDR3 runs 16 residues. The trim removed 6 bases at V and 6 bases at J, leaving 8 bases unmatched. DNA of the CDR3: TGTGCCATCAGCTTCACTAGCGGGAGGGTCCTCAATGAGCAGTTCTTC. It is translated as CAISFTSGRVLNEQFF.

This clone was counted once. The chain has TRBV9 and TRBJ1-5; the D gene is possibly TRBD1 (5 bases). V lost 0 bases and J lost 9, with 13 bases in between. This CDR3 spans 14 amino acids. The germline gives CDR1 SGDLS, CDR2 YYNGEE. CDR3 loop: CASSVGPGGGPQHF. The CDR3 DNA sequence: TGTGCCAGCAGCGTAGGCCCAGGCGGGGGGCCCCAGCATTTT.

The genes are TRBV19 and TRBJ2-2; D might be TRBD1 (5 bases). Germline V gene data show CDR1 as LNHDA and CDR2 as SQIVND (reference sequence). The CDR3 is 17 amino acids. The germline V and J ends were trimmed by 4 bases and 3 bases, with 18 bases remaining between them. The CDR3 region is CASSTPIRERDTGELFF. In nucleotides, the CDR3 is TGTGCCAGTAGTACCCCAATCAGGGAAAGGGACACCGGGGAGCTGTTTTTT.

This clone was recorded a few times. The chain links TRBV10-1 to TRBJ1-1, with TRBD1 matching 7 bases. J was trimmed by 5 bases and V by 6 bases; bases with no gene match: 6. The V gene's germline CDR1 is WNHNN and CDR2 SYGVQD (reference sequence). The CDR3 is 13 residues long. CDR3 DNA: TGCGCCAGCAGCGAGGGGGCGCCTACTGAAGCTTTCTTT. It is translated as CASSEGAPTEAFF.

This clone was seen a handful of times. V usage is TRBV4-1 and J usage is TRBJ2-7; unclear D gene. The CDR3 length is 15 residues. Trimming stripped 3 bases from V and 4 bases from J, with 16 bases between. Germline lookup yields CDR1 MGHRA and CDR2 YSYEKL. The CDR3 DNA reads TGCGCCAGCAGCCACACCGGGTCCCCTTATTACGAGCAGTACTTC. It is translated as CASSHTGSPYYEQYF.

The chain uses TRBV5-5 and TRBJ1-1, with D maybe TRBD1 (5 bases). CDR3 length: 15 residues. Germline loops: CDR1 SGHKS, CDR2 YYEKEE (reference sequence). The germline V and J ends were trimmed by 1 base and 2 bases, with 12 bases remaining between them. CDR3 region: CASSLYYQGNTEAFF. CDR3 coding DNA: TGTGCCAGCAGCTTGTATTATCAGGGAAACACTGAAGCTTTCTTT.

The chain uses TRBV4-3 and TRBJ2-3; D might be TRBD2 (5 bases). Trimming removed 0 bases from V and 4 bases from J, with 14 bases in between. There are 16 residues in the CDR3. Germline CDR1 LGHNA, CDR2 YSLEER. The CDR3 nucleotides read TGCGCCAGCAGCCAAGAGGTCAGTGGAGGAGCAGATACGCAGTATTTT. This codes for CASSQEVSGGADTQYF.

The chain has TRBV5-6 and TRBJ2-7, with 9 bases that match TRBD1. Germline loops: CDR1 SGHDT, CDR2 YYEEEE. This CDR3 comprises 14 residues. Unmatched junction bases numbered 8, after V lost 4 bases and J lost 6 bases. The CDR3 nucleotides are TGTGCCAGCAGCAGGGGACAGGGAAGGGGCGAGCAGTACTTC. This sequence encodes CASSRGQGRGEQYF.

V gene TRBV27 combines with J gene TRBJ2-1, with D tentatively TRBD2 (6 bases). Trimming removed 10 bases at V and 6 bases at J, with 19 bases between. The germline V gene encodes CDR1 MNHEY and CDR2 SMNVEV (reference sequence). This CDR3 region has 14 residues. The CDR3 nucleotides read TGTGCCACGGGACTTGAACAGGCAGGCAATGAGCAGTTCTTC. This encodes CATGLEQAGNEQFF.

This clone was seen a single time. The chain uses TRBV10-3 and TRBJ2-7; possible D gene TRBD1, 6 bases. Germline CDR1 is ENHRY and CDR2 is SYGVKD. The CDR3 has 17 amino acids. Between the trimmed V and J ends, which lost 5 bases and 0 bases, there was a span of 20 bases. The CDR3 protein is CAISPTYRDPDSYEQYF. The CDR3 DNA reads TGTGCCATCAGTCCAACCTACAGGGATCCCGACTCCTACGAGCAGTACTTC.

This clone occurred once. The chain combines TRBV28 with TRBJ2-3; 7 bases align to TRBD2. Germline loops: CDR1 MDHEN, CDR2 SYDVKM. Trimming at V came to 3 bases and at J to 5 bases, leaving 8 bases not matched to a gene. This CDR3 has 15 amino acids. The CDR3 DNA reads TGTGCCAGCAGTTTTTCGGTCTTAGCGGGAGATACGCAGTATTTT. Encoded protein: CASSFSVLAGDTQYF.

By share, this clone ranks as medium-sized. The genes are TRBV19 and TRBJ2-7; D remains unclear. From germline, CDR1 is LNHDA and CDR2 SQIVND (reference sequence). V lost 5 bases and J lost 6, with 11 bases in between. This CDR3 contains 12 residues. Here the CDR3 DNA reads TGTGCCAGTAGTGCCTACCCCGGCGAGCAGTACTTC. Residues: CASSAYPGEQYF.